The entry below gives a single T cell receptor beta chain sequence along with its context. Cohort placement rested on clinical history that participants reported themselves. Within 2 weeks of study entry, exposed participants had contacted a PCR-confirmed or clinician-diagnosed COVID-19 case. The data were taken from a study of blood T cell repertoires in COVID-19. V was clipped by 6 bases and J by 0 bases, with 13 bases between them. CDR3 length: 15 residues. Germline CDR1 SNHLY, CDR2 FYNNEI. Profiling relied on immunoSEQ multiplex PCR, and the TCRdb table lists in-frame clones only, not all of them. The sample records about 140,000 clones, approximately 80% being singletons.

This TCR derives from a man between 65 and 85 years old who had been exposed to COVID-19. The sample comprised PBMCs or T cells enriched from blood (not recorded which). The chain couples TRBV2 to TRBJ2-3; D is possibly TRBD1 (5 bases). CDR3 in DNA: TGTGCCAGCAGGAAAAGGCAGGGTAGCACAGATACGCAGTATTTT. This sequence encodes CASRKRQGSTDTQYF.